The 8 T cell receptor beta chains reported below all come from one sample, sequenced in a study of blood T cell repertoires in COVID-19. TCRdb keeps only in-frame clones here, not all; method: immunoSEQ multiplex PCR. This table holds fewer than 200,000 clones, nearly 80% found once. Sequencing used peripheral blood. The receptors stem from a woman in her sixties or seventies with acute or convalescent COVID-19.

In its sample, this clone was seen once. The chain employs TRBV7-3 and TRBJ1-1; 7 nucleotides agree with TRBD1. The CDR3 spans 13 residues. Trimming took 5 bases from V and 5 from J; bases not matched to a gene: 5. Germline V gene sequence: CDR1 SGHTA, CDR2 FQGTGA. The CDR3 bases are TGTGCCAGCAGCCTGACAGGGAGGACTGAAGCTTTCTTT. Translating it yields CASSLTGRTEAFF.

V usage is TRBV10-2 and J usage is TRBJ2-7, with TRBD1 matching 9 bases. The CDR3 covers 13 residues. Trimming cost V 6 bases and J 9 bases; bases outside gene matches: 9. CDR1 and CDR2 from the germline V gene are WSHSY and SAAADI. The CDR3 reads CASRTGTGYGQYF. The DNA for the CDR3 is TGCGCCAGCAGAACGGGGACAGGGTATGGGCAGTACTTC.

The chain couples TRBV9 to TRBJ2-3, with D possibly TRBD2 on 6 matching bases. Germline V gives CDR1 SGDLS, CDR2 YYNGEE. This CDR3 is built from 14 residues. V lost 2 bases and J 1 base, leaving 8 bases between the germline ends. This chain's CDR3 is CASSVLAGTDTQYF. For the CDR3, the DNA is TGTGCCAGCAGCGTGTTAGCGGGCACAGATACGCAGTATTTT.

The chain has TRBV25-1 and TRBJ2-5; 7 bases line up with TRBD1. The germline gives CDR1 MGHDK, CDR2 SYGVNS. Trimming at V came to 6 bases and at J to 3 bases, leaving 4 bases not matched to a gene. The CDR3 spans 13 residues. As DNA, the CDR3 is TGTGCCAGCAGACCCGGGACAGAAGAGACCCAGTACTTC. Amino acid sequence: CASRPGTEETQYF.

The rearrangement joins TRBV12-5 to TRBJ2-3, with 9 bases fitting TRBD1. The CDR3 loop spans 16 amino acids. Germline V gives CDR1 LGHNT, CDR2 FRNRAP. The junction had 10 bases not matched to a gene; V was cut back by 6 bases and J by 3 bases. This CDR3 reads CASGTGQGRGTDTQYF. DNA of the CDR3: TGTGCTAGTGGAACGGGACAGGGTAGGGGGACAGATACGCAGTATTTT.

This chain uses TRBV11-2 with TRBJ2-1; TRBD1 agrees at 12 bases. The CDR3 totals 16 residues. From germline, CDR1 is SGHAT and CDR2 FQNNGV. The V gene end was trimmed by 0 bases and the J gene end by 6 bases; junction bases not matched to a gene: 3. This CDR3 reads CASSLEGQGAVNEQFF. The CDR3 bases are TGTGCCAGCAGCTTAGAGGGACAGGGGGCGGTCAATGAGCAGTTCTTC.

The chain carries TRBV5-1 and TRBJ2-1; TRBD2 aligns across 11 bases. CDR3 size: 18 residues. Germline CDR1 SGHRS, CDR2 YFSETQ. V shed 3 bases, J shed 9 bases, and the junction held 17 bases outside the gene matches. The CDR3 is CASSWGTSSGRWTGEQFF. CDR3 DNA sequence: TGCGCCAGCAGCTGGGGGACTTCTAGCGGGAGGTGGACGGGTGAGCAGTTCTTC.

The chain uses TRBV10-3 and TRBJ2-3; 9 bases are a match to TRBD2. Germline V lookup: CDR1 ENHRY, CDR2 SYGVKD. The CDR3 runs to 16 residues. V lost 4 bases, J lost 5 bases, and 10 bases stayed unmatched. The CDR3 DNA is TGTGCCATCAGTGTCTCGCGGGAGGGGGGTAGAGATACGCAGTATTTT. Translating it yields CAISVSREGGRDTQYF.